Listed below are T cell receptor beta chains from one sample, sequenced in a study of identical twins. TCRdb re-analysed the 5' RACE reads in MiXCR, keeping a single row per CDR3 protein. In the table there are 300,000 or so distinct CDR3 sequences, around 9.7% of which are singletons. This sample also belongs to another study, concerning yellow fever vaccine responses in identical twins.

The sample consisted of CD8+ T cells sorted from blood. Receptor source: a woman aged 18-29 years in good health. Each CDR3 is given with its conserved first and last residue. D genes are given only for firm matches. Only part of the rows carry a size: once, few, many, or a class if the clone is expanded.

abundance: many
j_gene: TRBJ2-1
d_gene: TRBD2
v_gene: TRBV7-2
CDR3nt: TGTGCCAGCAGCTTAGGGGGTAGCGGGAGCGGTGAGCAGTTCTTC
CDR3aa: CASSLGGSGSGEQFF

abundance: NA
j_gene: TRBJ2-7
d_gene: TRBD2
v_gene: TRBV7-9
CDR3nt: TGTGCCAGCAGCTTAGGGGGGGCGCTAGCGGGATTCGACGAGCAGTACTTC
CDR3aa: CASSLGGALAGFDEQYF

abundance: few
j_gene: TRBJ2-3
d_gene: NA
v_gene: TRBV12-3/TRBV12-4
CDR3nt: TGTGCCAGCAGATTGGGAACAGATCCAGATACGCAGTATTTT
CDR3aa: CASRLGTDPDTQYF

abundance: few
j_gene: TRBJ2-2
d_gene: NA
v_gene: TRBV24-1
CDR3nt: TGTGCCACCAGTGAACTCCGCGGGGAGCTGTTTTTT
CDR3aa: CATSELRGELFF

abundance: few
j_gene: TRBJ2-4
d_gene: TRBD2
v_gene: TRBV5-1
CDR3nt: TGCGCCAGCAGCGACCAAGGGACTAGCGGGAGTCTGGACATTCAGTACTTC
CDR3aa: CASSDQGTSGSLDIQYF

abundance: many
j_gene: TRBJ2-4
d_gene: NA
v_gene: TRBV7-9
CDR3nt: TGTGCCAGCAGCTTCGAGGACTCCTACATTCAGTACTTC
CDR3aa: CASSFEDSYIQYF

abundance: many
j_gene: TRBJ2-1
d_gene: TRBD2
v_gene: TRBV7-2
CDR3nt: TGTGCCAGCAGCTTAGCGGGAATAGCGGGATATAATGAGCAGTTCTTC
CDR3aa: CASSLAGIAGYNEQFF

abundance: many
j_gene: TRBJ2-7
d_gene: NA
v_gene: TRBV4-2
CDR3nt: TGTGCCAGCAGCCAAGCCGGGGCACCCTACGAGCAGTACTTC
CDR3aa: CASSQAGAPYEQYF

abundance: NA
j_gene: TRBJ2-5
d_gene: TRBD1
v_gene: TRBV29-1
CDR3nt: TGCAGCGTCGATAACAGGGGAAAAGAGACCCAGTACTTC
CDR3aa: CSVDNRGKETQYF

abundance: few
j_gene: TRBJ2-7
d_gene: NA
v_gene: TRBV6-1
CDR3nt: TGTGCCAGCAGTGAGACACTAGATCCCTACGAGCAGTACTTC
CDR3aa: CASSETLDPYEQYF

abundance: few
j_gene: TRBJ2-5
d_gene: TRBD2
v_gene: TRBV15
CDR3nt: TGTGCCACCAGCAGCCCCCAGGGACTAGCGGGGTTGGAGACCCAGTACTTC
CDR3aa: CATSSPQGLAGLETQYF

abundance: few
j_gene: TRBJ2-7
d_gene: NA
v_gene: TRBV2
CDR3nt: TGTGCCACCAGACGAGGGACCTACGAGCAGTACTTC
CDR3aa: CATRRGTYEQYF

abundance: NA
j_gene: TRBJ2-7
d_gene: TRBD2
v_gene: TRBV24-1
CDR3nt: TGTGCCACCAGTGATCAGCGGGGGGCTTCCTACGAGCAGTACTTC
CDR3aa: CATSDQRGASYEQYF

abundance: NA
j_gene: TRBJ2-4
d_gene: NA
v_gene: TRBV5-1
CDR3nt: TGCGCCAGCAGCTTGGTACAACCCCCGGAAAACATTCAGTACTTC
CDR3aa: CASSLVQPPENIQYF

abundance: many
j_gene: TRBJ2-3
d_gene: TRBD2
v_gene: TRBV14
CDR3nt: TGTGCCAGCAGCCCGGGACTAGCGGGAGTTGGTTATACGCAGTATTTT
CDR3aa: CASSPGLAGVGYTQYF

abundance: many
j_gene: TRBJ2-1
d_gene: NA
v_gene: TRBV20-1
CDR3nt: TGCAGTGCTAGAGATCTACAAGAAGTAACCTACAATGAGCAGTTCTTC
CDR3aa: CSARDLQEVTYNEQFF

abundance: few
j_gene: TRBJ2-3
d_gene: TRBD2
v_gene: TRBV7-2
CDR3nt: TGTGCCAGCAGTTCCGCCTCTGGGGGGGCAGATACGCAGTATTTT
CDR3aa: CASSSASGGADTQYF

abundance: few
j_gene: TRBJ2-7
d_gene: TRBD2
v_gene: TRBV27
CDR3nt: TGTGCCAGCATGTATCAGGGACTAGCGGGATTTTACGAGCAGTACTTC
CDR3aa: CASMYQGLAGFYEQYF

abundance: NA
j_gene: TRBJ1-5
d_gene: NA
v_gene: TRBV9
CDR3nt: TGTGCCAGCAGCGCCACACAGGGCGCCAATCAGCCCCAGCATTTT
CDR3aa: CASSATQGANQPQHF

abundance: NA
j_gene: TRBJ2-2
d_gene: NA
v_gene: TRBV11-2
CDR3nt: TGTGCCAGCAGCTTTGATTCGGGGGCCGCCACCGGGGAGCTGTTTTTT
CDR3aa: CASSFDSGAATGELFF

abundance: many
j_gene: TRBJ2-7
d_gene: NA
v_gene: TRBV28
CDR3nt: TGTGCCAGCACGGAGGGGTCCTACGAGCAGTACTTC
CDR3aa: CASTEGSYEQYF

abundance: NA
j_gene: TRBJ2-2
d_gene: NA
v_gene: TRBV6-2/TRBV6-3
CDR3nt: TGTGCCAGCAGCCCCTCGGTGGGGGCGGACGGGGAGCTGTTTTTT
CDR3aa: CASSPSVGADGELFF

abundance: NA
j_gene: TRBJ2-3
d_gene: TRBD2
v_gene: TRBV4-3
CDR3nt: TGCGCCAGCAGCCAAGACCCCCGGGCGGGGGTCATAGATACGCAGTATTTT
CDR3aa: CASSQDPRAGVIDTQYF

abundance: few
j_gene: TRBJ1-2
d_gene: NA
v_gene: TRBV12-3/TRBV12-4
CDR3nt: TGTGCCAGCAGTCCTACAGAGCCCTATGGCTACACCTTC
CDR3aa: CASSPTEPYGYTF